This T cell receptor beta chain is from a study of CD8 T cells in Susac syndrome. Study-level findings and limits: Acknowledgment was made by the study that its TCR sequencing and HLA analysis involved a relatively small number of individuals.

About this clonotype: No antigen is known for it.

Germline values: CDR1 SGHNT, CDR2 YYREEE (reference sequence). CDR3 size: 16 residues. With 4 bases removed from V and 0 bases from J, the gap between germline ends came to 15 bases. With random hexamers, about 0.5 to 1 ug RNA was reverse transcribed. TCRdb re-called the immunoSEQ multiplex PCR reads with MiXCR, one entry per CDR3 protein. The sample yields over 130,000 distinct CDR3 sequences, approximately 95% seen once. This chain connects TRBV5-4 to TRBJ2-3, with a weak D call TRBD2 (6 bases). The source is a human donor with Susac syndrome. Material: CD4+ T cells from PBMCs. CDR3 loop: CASSAGSGTSTDTQYF. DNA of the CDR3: TGTGCCAGCAGCGCGGGATCCGGGACCAGCACAGATACGCAGTATTTT.